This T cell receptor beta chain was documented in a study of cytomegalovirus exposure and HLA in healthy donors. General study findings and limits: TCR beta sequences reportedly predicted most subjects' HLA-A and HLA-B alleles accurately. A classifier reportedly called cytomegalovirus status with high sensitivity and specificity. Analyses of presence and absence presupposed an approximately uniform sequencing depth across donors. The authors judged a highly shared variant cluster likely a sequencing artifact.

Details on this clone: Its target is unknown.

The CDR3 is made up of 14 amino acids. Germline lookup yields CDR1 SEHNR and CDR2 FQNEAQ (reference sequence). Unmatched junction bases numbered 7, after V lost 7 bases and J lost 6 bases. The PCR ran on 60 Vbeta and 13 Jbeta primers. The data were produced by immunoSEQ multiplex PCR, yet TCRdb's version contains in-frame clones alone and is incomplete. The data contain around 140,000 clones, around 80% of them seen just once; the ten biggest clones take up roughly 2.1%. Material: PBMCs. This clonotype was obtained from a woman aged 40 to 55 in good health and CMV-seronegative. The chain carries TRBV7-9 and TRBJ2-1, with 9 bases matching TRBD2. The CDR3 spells CASNIAGVVNEQFF. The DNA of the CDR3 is TGTGCCAGCAACATAGCGGGAGTGGTCAATGAGCAGTTCTTC. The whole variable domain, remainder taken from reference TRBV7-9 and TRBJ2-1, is DTGVSQNPRHKITKRGQNVTFRCDPISEHNRLYWYRQTLGQGPEFLTYFQNEAQLEKSRLLSDRFSAERPKGSFSTLEIQRTEQGDSAMYLCASNIAGVVNEQFFGPGTRLTVL.